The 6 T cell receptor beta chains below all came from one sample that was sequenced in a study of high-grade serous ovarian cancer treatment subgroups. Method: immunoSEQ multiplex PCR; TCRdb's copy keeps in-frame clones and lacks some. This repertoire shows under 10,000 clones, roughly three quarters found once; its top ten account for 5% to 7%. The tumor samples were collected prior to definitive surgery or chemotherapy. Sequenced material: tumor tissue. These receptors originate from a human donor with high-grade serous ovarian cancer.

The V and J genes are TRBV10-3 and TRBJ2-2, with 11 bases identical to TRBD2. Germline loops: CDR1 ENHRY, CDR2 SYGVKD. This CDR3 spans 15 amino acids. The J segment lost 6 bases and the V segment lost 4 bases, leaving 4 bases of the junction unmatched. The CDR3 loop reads CAISGTSGGAGELFF. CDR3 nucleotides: TGTGCCATCAGTGGAACTAGCGGGGGCGCCGGGGAGCTGTTTTTT.

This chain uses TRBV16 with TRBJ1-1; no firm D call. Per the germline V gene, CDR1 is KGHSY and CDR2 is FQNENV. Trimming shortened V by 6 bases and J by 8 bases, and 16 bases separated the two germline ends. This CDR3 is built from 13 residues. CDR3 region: CASRLPLGSEAFF. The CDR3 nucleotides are TGTGCCAGCAGACTCCCGTTGGGCTCCGAAGCTTTCTTT. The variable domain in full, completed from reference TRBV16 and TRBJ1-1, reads GEEVAQTPKHLVRGEGQKAKLYCAPIKGHSYVFWYQQVLKNEFKFLISFQNENVFDETGMPKERFSAKCLPNSPCSLEIQATKLEDSAVYFCASRLPLGSEAFFGQGTRLTVV.

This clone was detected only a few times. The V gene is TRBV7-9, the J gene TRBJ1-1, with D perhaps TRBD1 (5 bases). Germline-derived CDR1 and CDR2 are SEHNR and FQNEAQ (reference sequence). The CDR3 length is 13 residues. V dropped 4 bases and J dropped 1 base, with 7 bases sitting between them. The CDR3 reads CASSWDENTEAFF. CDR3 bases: TGTGCCAGCAGCTGGGACGAGAACACTGAAGCTTTCTTT.

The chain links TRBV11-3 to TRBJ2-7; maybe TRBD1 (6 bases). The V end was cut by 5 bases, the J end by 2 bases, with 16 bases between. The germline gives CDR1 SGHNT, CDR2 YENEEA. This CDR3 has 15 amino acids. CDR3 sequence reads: CASSESTGTPYEQYF. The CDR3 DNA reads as TGTGCCAGCAGCGAGTCTACCGGGACACCCTACGAGCAGTACTTC.

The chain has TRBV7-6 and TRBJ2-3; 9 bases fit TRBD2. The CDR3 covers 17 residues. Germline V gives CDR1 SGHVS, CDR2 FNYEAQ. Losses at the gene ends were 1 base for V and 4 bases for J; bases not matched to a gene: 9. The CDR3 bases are TGTGCCAGCAGCTTAGGGGCGGGGGGGCCGGGCGCAGATACGCAGTATTTT. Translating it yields CASSLGAGGPGADTQYF.

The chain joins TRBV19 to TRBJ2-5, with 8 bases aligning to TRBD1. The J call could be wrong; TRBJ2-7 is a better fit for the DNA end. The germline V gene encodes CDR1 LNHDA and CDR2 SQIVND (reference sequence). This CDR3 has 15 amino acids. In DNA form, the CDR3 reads TGTGCCAGTAGGGCGACAGGGGCCGCCATCTACGAGCAGTACTTC. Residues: CASRATGAAIYEQYF.